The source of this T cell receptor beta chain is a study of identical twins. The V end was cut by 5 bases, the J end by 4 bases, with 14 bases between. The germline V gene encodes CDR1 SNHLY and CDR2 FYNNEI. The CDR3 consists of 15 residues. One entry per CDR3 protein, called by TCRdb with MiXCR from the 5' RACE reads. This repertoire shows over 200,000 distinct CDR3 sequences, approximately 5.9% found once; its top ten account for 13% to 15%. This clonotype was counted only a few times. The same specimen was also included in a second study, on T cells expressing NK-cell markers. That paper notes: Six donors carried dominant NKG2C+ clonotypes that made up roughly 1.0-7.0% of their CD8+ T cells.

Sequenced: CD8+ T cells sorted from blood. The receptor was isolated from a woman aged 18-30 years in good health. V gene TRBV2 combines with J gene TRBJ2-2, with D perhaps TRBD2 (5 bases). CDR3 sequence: CASSTEEDTTGELFF. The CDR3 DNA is TGTGCCAGCAGTACGGAGGAAGACACCACCGGGGAGCTGTTTTTT.